This entry is about one T cell receptor (beta chain). Its antigen is undetermined. PCR employed 60 Vbeta and 13 Jbeta primers. Libraries were prepared by immunoSEQ multiplex PCR; TCRdb keeps only in-frame clonotypes and omits some of them. This sample yields roughly 130,000 clones, of which about 80% are seen a single time; 1% belongs to the top ten. The record originates from a study of cytomegalovirus exposure and HLA in healthy donors. Study-level information: A data release that came early held approximately 85 million unique TCRs from HLA-typed donors. Study-wide results and limits: Associated with HLA alleles at 0.05 false discovery rate in a later analysis were over 15,000 TCR beta sequences.

The sequence derives from a man aged 40-49 years in good health and CMV-seronegative. Source material: PBMCs.

CDR3 bases: TGTGCCAGCAGCCCCCACCCCAACTTAGGACAGGGAGGTCGGGGCTACACCTTC. Translated, it gives CASSPHPNLGQGGRGYTF. The chain employs TRBV9 and TRBJ1-2, with 8 bases that match TRBD1. This CDR3 has 18 amino acids. Per the germline V gene, CDR1 is SGDLS and CDR2 is YYNGEE. The V and J ends lost 4 bases and 8 bases, in that order; junction bases with no gene match: 22.